These T cell receptor beta chains were read from a single sample in a study of PD-1 blockade in classical Hodgkin lymphoma. Clones were read by immunoSEQ multiplex PCR, and TCRdb kept only the in-frame ones, dropping some. Of about 98,000 clones detected, more than 90% appear once; the ten largest clones hold less than 3.5%. The sequencing here drew on peripheral blood mononuclear cells (PBMCs), taken at baseline. The receptor set was obtained from a human donor with classical Hodgkin lymphoma. Both conserved end residues are part of each CDR3. Each record gives: J gene, D gene, V gene, clone size, CDR3 protein, CDR3 DNA. The D gene is left open where the match is weak. The size entry is marked missing in some rows and otherwise reads once, few, many or a size class.

TRBJ2-7 | . | TRBV30 | . | CAWSDGYEQYF | TGTGCCTGGAGTGATGGCTACGAGCAGTACTTC
TRBJ2-1 | . | TRBV4-2 | . | CASSHAVTRKPYNEQFF | TGTGCCAGCAGCCACGCCGTTACTAGAAAACCCTACAATGAGCAGTTCTTC
TRBJ1-5 | TRBD1 | TRBV27 | . | CASSTGTGNQPQHF | TGTGCCAGCAGTACAGGGACAGGGAATCAGCCCCAGCATTTT
TRBJ1-4 | TRBD1 | TRBV18 | . | CASSPTGATNEKLFF | TGTGCCAGCTCACCGACAGGGGCCACTAATGAAAAACTGTTTTTT
TRBJ2-5 | . | TRBV21-1 | . | CASSPWDSKETQYF | TGTGCCAGCAGCCCCTGGGACAGCAAAGAGACCCAGTACTTC
TRBJ1-5 | TRBD1 | TRBV6-5 | . | CASSWDRGSQPQHF | TGTGCCAGCAGTTGGGACAGGGGTAGTCAGCCCCAGCATTTT
TRBJ2-7 | . | TRBV5-1 | . | CASSLGVGTHEQYF | TGCGCCAGCAGCTTGGGGGTAGGGACCCACGAGCAGTACTTC
TRBJ2-1 | . | TRBV30 | . | CAWSPPGEQFF | TGTGCCTGGAGCCCTCCTGGGGAGCAGTTCTTC
TRBJ1-4 | . | TRBV19 | . | CASSINFAGEGEKLFF | TGTGCCAGTAGTATAAATTTTGCAGGGGAAGGTGAAAAACTGTTTTTT
TRBJ2-7 | TRBD2 | TRBV5-4 | . | CASSLGLAEAYEQYF | TGTGCCAGCAGCTTGGGACTAGCGGAGGCCTACGAGCAGTACTTC
TRBJ1-4 | TRBD1 | TRBV4-1 | . | CASSTRDRSSEKLFF | TGCGCCAGCAGCACCCGGGACAGGAGTAGTGAAAAACTGTTTTTT
TRBJ1-1 | . | TRBV2 | . | CASSGQLAEAFF | TGTGCCAGCAGTGGACAGCTCGCTGAAGCTTTCTTT
TRBJ1-2 | TRBD1 | TRBV28 | once | CASTHLFSRGGGYGYTF | TGTGCCAGCACCCACCTCTTTTCCCGAGGGGGCGGCTATGGCTACACCTTC
TRBJ2-1 | . | TRBV10-3 | once | CAISEGWDKKYNEQFF | TGTGCCATCAGTGAAGGCTGGGACAAGAAGTACAATGAGCAGTTCTTC
TRBJ2-4 | . | TRBV11-1 | . | CASSFRGAAKNIQYF | TGTGCCAGCAGCTTCCGGGGGGCAGCCAAAAACATTCAGTACTTC
TRBJ2-3 | TRBD2 | TRBV19 | once | CASSIGLAGFTDTQYF | TGTGCCAGTAGTATTGGGCTAGCGGGGTTCACAGATACGCAGTATTTT
TRBJ2-7 | TRBD1 | TRBV29-1 | . | CSARTGNGYEQYF | TGCAGCGCCAGGACAGGGAATGGGTACGAGCAGTACTTC
TRBJ2-7 | . | TRBV6-6 | . | CASSYSGSPTGEQYF | TGTGCCAGCAGTTACTCCGGGAGTCCCACCGGCGAGCAGTACTTC
TRBJ1-2 | . | TRBV13 | . | CASRKTGNYGYTF | TGTGCCAGCAGAAAGACAGGAAACTATGGCTACACCTTC
TRBJ2-5 | TRBD1 | TRBV13 | . | CASSGRGLEGQETQYF | TGTGCCAGCAGCGGTAGGGGGCTCGAGGGCCAAGAGACCCAGTACTTC
TRBJ2-3 | . | TRBV9 | . | CASSVEGGGSSTDTQYF | TGTGCCAGCAGCGTAGAGGGGGGCGGGAGTTCAACAGATACGCAGTATTTT
TRBJ2-7 | TRBD1 | TRBV27 | . | CASSLYGGTGSEQYF | TGTGCCAGCAGTTTATATGGCGGGACAGGGAGCGAGCAGTACTTC
TRBJ2-7 | TRBD2 | TRBV11-1 | once | CASSLLASGSYEQYF | TGTGCCAGCAGCTTATTGGCTAGCGGGAGCTACGAGCAGTACTTC
TRBJ2-1 | . | TRBV20-1 | few | CGPSSYNEQFF | TGCGGACCAAGCTCCTACAATGAGCAGTTCTTC
TRBJ2-1 | TRBD2 | TRBV5-6 | . | CASSFPGLAGRSSYNEQFF | TGTGCCAGCAGCTTTCCGGGACTAGCGGGTCGCAGCTCCTACAATGAGCAGTTCTTC
TRBJ2-5 | TRBD1 | TRBV11-2 | . | CASSPTTGQETQYF | TGTGCCAGCAGCCCCACGACAGGGCAAGAGACCCAGTACTTC
TRBJ2-7 | . | TRBV18 | . | CASSPLSKSSYEQYF | TGTGCCAGCTCACCGCTCTCAAAGAGCTCCTACGAGCAGTACTTC
TRBJ1-4 | . | TRBV7-5 | . | CVRSLSQKLFF | TGTGTCAGAAGCTTATCACAAAAACTGTTTTTT
TRBJ2-1 | . | TRBV6-6 | . | CASSPYNEQFF | TGTGCCAGCAGTCCCTACAATGAGCAGTTCTTC
TRBJ2-6 | . | TRBV6-5 | . | CASSTVSSGANVLTF | TGTGCCAGCAGTACAGTGAGCTCTGGGGCCAACGTCCTGACTTTC
TRBJ2-1 | . | TRBV19 | . | CASSIPTVPYNEQFF | TGTGCCAGTAGTATCCCGACCGTTCCCTACAATGAGCAGTTCTTC
TRBJ1-1 | . | TRBV30 | few | CAWSVQRYTEAFF | TGTGCCTGGAGTGTTCAGAGATACACTGAAGCTTTCTTT
TRBJ1-5 | . | TRBV27 | . | CASSKETGRQPQHF | TGTGCCAGCAGTAAAGAAACAGGGCGTCAGCCCCAGCATTTT
TRBJ2-5 | . | TRBV27 | . | CASSLGETQYF | TGTGCCAGCAGTTTGGGGGAGACCCAGTACTTC
TRBJ2-5 | . | TRBV30 | . | CASQGVRAWGQETQYF | TGTGCCTCCCAAGGGGTGCGGGCGTGGGGCCAAGAGACCCAGTACTTC
TRBJ2-2 | TRBD2 | TRBV10-1 | . | CASSYSSGSSNGELFF | TGCGCCAGCAGTTACTCTAGCGGGAGTTCCAACGGGGAGCTGTTTTTT
TRBJ2-5 | TRBD2 | TRBV2 | . | CASSESGGGQETQYF | TGTGCCAGCAGTGAATCGGGGGGTGGCCAAGAGACCCAGTACTTC
TRBJ2-3 | TRBD2 | TRBV2 | few | CASTLAGGTTDTQYF | TGTGCCAGTACACTAGCGGGAGGCACCACAGATACGCAGTATTTT
TRBJ2-7 | . | TRBV21-1 | . | CASRQGLAVNYCEQYF | TGTGCCAGCAGGCAGGGACTAGCGGTGAACTATTGCGAGCAGTACTTC
TRBJ1-3 | . | TRBV11-2 | . | CASKFRGAPGNTIYF | TGTGCCAGCAAATTTAGGGGGGCGCCTGGAAACACCATATATTTT
TRBJ2-5 | . | TRBV27 | . | CASSSYLQGLETQYF | TGTGCCAGCAGTTCATACCTCCAGGGTTTAGAGACCCAGTACTTC
TRBJ2-3 | . | TRBV7-3 | . | CASSLRPRGGTDTQYF | TGTGCCAGCAGCTTAAGGCCCCGCGGAGGAACAGATACGCAGTATTTT
TRBJ1-3 | . | TRBV30 | . | CAWSGRGTSNSGNTIYF | TGTGCCTGGAGTGGAAGAGGGACAAGTAATTCTGGAAACACCATATATTTT
TRBJ2-3 | . | TRBV7-2 | . | CASSLADAGDTQYF | TGTGCCAGCAGCTTAGCGGACGCGGGAGATACGCAGTATTTT
TRBJ1-3 | . | TRBV28 | once | CASSLLGGYSGNTIYF | TGTGCCAGCAGTTTACTCGGCGGCTACTCTGGAAACACCATATATTTT
TRBJ2-7 | . | TRBV27 | . | CASSSGPFGRAYEQYF | TGTGCCAGCAGCTCCGGACCTTTTGGTAGGGCCTACGAGCAGTACTTC
TRBJ2-1 | . | TRBV6-1 | . | CASSLLAARDNEQFF | TGTGCCAGCAGTTTACTAGCTGCGCGGGACAATGAGCAGTTCTTC
TRBJ2-2 | . | TRBV5-4 | . | CASSFEPGLANTGELFF | TGTGCCAGCAGCTTCGAACCGGGACTCGCGAACACCGGGGAGCTGTTTTTT
TRBJ2-7 | TRBD2 | TRBV27 | . | CASSSKGPPSGRLTYEQYF | TGTGCCAGCAGTTCTAAAGGTCCCCCTAGCGGGAGATTGACCTACGAGCAGTACTTC
TRBJ2-1 | TRBD2 | TRBV12-5 | . | CASGLVSTSGGRDNEQFF | TGTGCTAGTGGTTTGGTAAGTACTAGCGGGGGAAGGGACAATGAGCAGTTCTTC
TRBJ1-1 | . | TRBV19 | . | CASTVTGGKLGVEAFF | TGTGCCAGTACCGTCACCGGGGGGAAACTTGGCGTTGAAGCTTTCTTT
TRBJ2-7 | . | TRBV7-2 | . | CAIPPDEQYF | TGTGCCATCCCCCCAGACGAGCAGTACTTC
TRBJ2-1 | . | TRBV29-1 | . | CSVESLGGLGNEQFF | TGCAGCGTTGAAAGTTTAGGAGGGCTGGGGAATGAGCAGTTCTTC
TRBJ1-3 | . | TRBV6-5 | . | CASSLDRGNTIYF | TGTGCCAGCAGTCTCGACAGAGGAAACACCATATATTTT
TRBJ2-7 | . | TRBV30 | . | CAWSVFGGREQYF | TGTGCCTGGAGTGTATTCGGGGGCCGCGAGCAGTACTTC